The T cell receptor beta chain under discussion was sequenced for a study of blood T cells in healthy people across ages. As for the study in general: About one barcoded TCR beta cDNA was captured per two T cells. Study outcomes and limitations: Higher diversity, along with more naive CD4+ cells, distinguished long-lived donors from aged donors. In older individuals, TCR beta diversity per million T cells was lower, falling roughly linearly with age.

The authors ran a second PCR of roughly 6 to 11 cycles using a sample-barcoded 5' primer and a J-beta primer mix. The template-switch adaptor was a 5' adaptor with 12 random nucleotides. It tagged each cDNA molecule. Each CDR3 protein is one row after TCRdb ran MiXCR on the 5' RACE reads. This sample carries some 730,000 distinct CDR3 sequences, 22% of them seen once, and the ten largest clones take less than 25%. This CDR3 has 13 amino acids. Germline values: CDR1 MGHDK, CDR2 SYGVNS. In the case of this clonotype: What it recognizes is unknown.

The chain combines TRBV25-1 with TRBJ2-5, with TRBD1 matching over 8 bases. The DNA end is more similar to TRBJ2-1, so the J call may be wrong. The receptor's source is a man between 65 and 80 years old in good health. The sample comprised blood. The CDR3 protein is CATSTGAGREQFF. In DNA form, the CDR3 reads TGTGCCACCTCGACAGGGGCAGGTCGGGAGCAGTTCTTC.